The following is a T cell receptor (beta chain) sequence with its context. Sequencing was performed with immunoSEQ multiplex PCR; in TCRdb, only in-frame clones are kept and a portion is missing. Among about 29,000 clones listed, 85% were seen once. This specimen belongs to a study of monozygotic twins with cystic fibrosis. Germline V gene sequence: CDR1 SGHNT, CDR2 YENEEA. V was clipped by 0 bases and J by 8 bases; unmatched bases: 7. The CDR3 is 16 amino acids. What was sequenced was blood. The sequence derives from a girl aged 2-10 years with cystic fibrosis. This chain joins TRBV11-3 and TRBJ2-1, with TRBD2 identical over 10 bases. The CDR3 protein is CASSLDRLAGRDEQFF. As DNA, the CDR3 is TGTGCCAGCAGCTTAGATAGACTAGCGGGTCGCGATGAGCAGTTCTTC.